One and the same sample provided the 27 T cell receptor beta chains below, sequenced in a study of response to subunit inactivated influenza vaccine. TCRdb ran MiXCR on the RT-PCR reads and lists one entry per CDR3 protein. Here the sample spans more than 550,000 distinct CDR3 sequences, about 10% being singletons. These data were likewise used in another study, on T cells expressing NK-cell markers. Per that paper: For TCR beta, cDNA was produced by 5'RACE template switching with UMIs.

Sequenced material: PBMCs from blood, taken on the day of vaccination. The receptors were gathered from a man aged 50-60 years who received an inactivated influenza vaccine.

The chain links TRBV5-4 to TRBJ2-3, with D possibly being TRBD1 or TRBD2 (5 bases each). Trimming stripped 1 base from V and 8 bases from J, with 11 bases between. CDR1 and CDR2 (germline): SGHNT, YYREEE (reference sequence). The CDR3 contains 13 residues. CDR3 residues: CASSLTGQGTQYF. The CDR3 DNA reads TGTGCCAGCAGCTTGACGGGGCAAGGTACGCAGTATTTT. Full variable domain (missing parts from reference TRBV5-4 and TRBJ2-3): ETGVTQSPTHLIKTRGQQVTLRCSSQSGHNTVSWYQQALGQGPQFIFQYYREEENGRGNFPPRFSGLQFPNYSSELNVNALELDDSALYLCASSLTGQGTQYFGPGTRLTVL.

CDR3 amino acids: CAWSVPSSGNTIYF. CDR3 nucleotide sequence: TGTGCCTGGAGTGTACCGAGCTCTGGAAACACCATATATTTT. The chain combines TRBV30 with TRBJ1-3; D is unresolved. The CDR3 spans 14 residues. Germline CDR1 is GTSNPN and CDR2 is SVGIG (reference sequence). V was pared by 0 bases and J by 0 bases, with 6 bases between. The complete variable domain, with remaining parts taken from reference TRBV30 and TRBJ1-3, reads SQTIHQWPATLVQPVGSPLSLECTVEGTSNPNLYWYRQAAGRGLQLLFYSVGIGQISSEVPQNLSASRPQDRQFILSSKKLLLSDSGFYLCAWSVPSSGNTIYFGEGSWLTVV.

This chain connects TRBV30 to TRBJ1-5; the D gene is possibly TRBD1 (5 bases). V was cut by 0 bases and J by 1 base, with 10 bases left in between. Per the germline V gene, CDR1 is GTSNPN and CDR2 is SVGIG (reference sequence). The length of the CDR3 is 15 residues. Written as DNA, the CDR3 is TGTGCCTGGAGTGTATCAGGGTTGAGCAATCAGCCCCAGCATTTT. Protein sequence: CAWSVSGLSNQPQHF.

This clonotype was detected only a few times. The chain employs TRBV5-6 and TRBJ2-7; the match to TRBD1 covers 9 bases. Germline loops: CDR1 SGHDT, CDR2 YYEEEE. The CDR3 runs to 15 residues. After removal of 5 bases from V and 3 bases from J, the junction contained 9 bases not matched to a gene. CDR3 DNA: TGTGCCAGCAGTTCCACAGGGGGCGTCCGCTACGAGCAGTACTTC. This encodes CASSSTGGVRYEQYF. The whole variable domain, filled in from reference TRBV5-6 and TRBJ2-7, reads DAGVTQSPTHLIKTRGQQVTLRCSPKSGHDTVSWYQQALGQGPQFIFQYYEEEERQRGNFPDRFSGHQFPNYSSELNVNALLLGDSALYLCASSSTGGVRYEQYFGPGTRLTVT.

The V call is TRBV20-1, the J call TRBJ2-1; D may be TRBD2 (5 bases). Germline V gives CDR1 DFQATT, CDR2 SNEGSKA (reference sequence). Deletions cut 3 bases from V and 8 bases from J, with 11 bases between. The CDR3 has 12 amino acids. In nucleotides, the CDR3 is TGCAGTGCTAGGCCTAGCTATTATGAGCAGTTCTTC. Translating gives CSARPSYYEQFF.

As DNA, the CDR3 is TGTGCCAGCAGTTACTTTTGGCGGTTGAACACCGGGGAGCTGTTTTTT. This sequence encodes CASSYFWRLNTGELFF. This chain links TRBV6-2 or TRBV6-3 with TRBJ2-2; D not resolved. The V end lost 1 base, the J end lost 1 base, and 10 bases lay between the germline ends. This CDR3 contains 16 residues. Germline V CDR1 and CDR2: MNHEY, SVGEGT.

This clonotype was counted many times. V and J are TRBV12-3 or TRBV12-4 and TRBJ1-1, with D unclear. The CDR3 covers 12 residues. V gave up 6 bases and J gave up 2 bases, with 7 bases separating them. CDR3 in amino acids: CASRGINTEAFF. The CDR3 DNA reads as TGTGCCAGCAGGGGGATAAACACTGAAGCTTTCTTT.

This clonotype was seen more than once but under ten times. The chain uses TRBV9 and TRBJ1-1, with no clear D. The germline V gene has CDR1 SGDLS and CDR2 YYNGEE. This CDR3 comprises 13 residues. V lost 2 bases and J lost 1, with 6 bases in between. In DNA, the CDR3 is TGTGCCAGCAGCGTGGCAGCGAACACTGAAGCTTTCTTT. Its translation is CASSVAANTEAFF. The complete variable domain, with remaining parts taken from reference TRBV9 and TRBJ1-1, reads DSGVTQTPKHLITATGQRVTLRCSPRSGDLSVYWYQQSLDQGLQFLIQYYNGEERAKGNILERFSAQQFPDLHSELNLSSLELGDSALYFCASSVAANTEAFFGQGTRLTVV.

This clonotype was seen a few times. This chain connects TRBV7-8 to TRBJ1-2; no clear D. Trimming pared 4 bases from V and 4 bases from J, leaving 10 bases between. The CDR3 runs 13 residues. Germline values: CDR1 SGHVS, CDR2 FQNEAQ. The CDR3: CASSSSTAYGYTF. CDR3 nucleotide sequence: TGTGCCAGCAGCTCATCTACAGCCTATGGCTACACCTTC.

This clonotype was seen only a few times. The chain couples TRBV7-2 to TRBJ2-5; 8 bases map to TRBD2. The germline V gene has CDR1 SGHTA and CDR2 FQGNSA. The CDR3 has 16 residues. V shed 1 base, J shed 5 bases, and the junction held 9 bases outside the gene matches. Here the CDR3 reads CASSLGLTGGPETQYF. The CDR3 nucleotides are TGTGCCAGCAGCTTAGGGTTGACGGGAGGGCCCGAGACCCAGTACTTC.

In this sample, this clonotype turned up a few times. The chain uses TRBV4-1 and TRBJ1-2; 7 nucleotides match TRBD1. The CDR3 is made up of 15 amino acids. Looked up from germline, CDR1 is MGHRA and CDR2 is YSYEKL. Trimming at V came to 3 bases and at J to 8 bases, leaving 12 bases not matched to a gene. The CDR3 reads CASSHQTGMLAGYTF. The CDR3 region has the DNA TGCGCCAGCAGCCACCAGACAGGGATGCTGGCGGGCTACACCTTC.

The V and J genes are TRBV29-1 and TRBJ2-5; 9 bases are shared with TRBD1. Germline V gives CDR1 SQVTM, CDR2 ANQGSEA. The trim removed 5 bases at V and 3 bases at J, leaving 7 bases unmatched. This CDR3 is built from 14 residues. The CDR3 DNA follows: TGCAGCGTTCGGGACAGGGAAAGGGAAGAGACCCAGTACTTC. This gives the protein CSVRDREREETQYF.

A few counts support this clonotype. The chain is built from TRBV7-2 and TRBJ1-5; 8 bases align to TRBD1. Trimming took 1 base from V and 6 from J; bases not matched to a gene: 8. This CDR3 is built from 16 residues. Germline V CDR1 and CDR2: SGHTA, FQGNSA. Written as DNA, the CDR3 is TGTGCCAGCAGCTTAGTCAGTTCAGGGGGCCGTCAGCCCCAGCATTTT. This gives the protein CASSLVSSGGRQPQHF.

This clonotype was counted ten times or more. The chain recombines TRBV6-2 or TRBV6-3 with TRBJ2-2; 9 positions agree with TRBD1. The CDR3 runs to 17 residues. With V trimmed by 0 bases and J by 5 bases, 7 bases remained unmatched. CDR1 MNHEY and CDR2 SVGEGT come from the germline V gene. The CDR3 coding sequence is TGTGCCAGCAGTTACTCTCCTCCAGACAGGGGGACCGGGGAGCTGTTTTTT. Translating it yields CASSYSPPDRGTGELFF.

The chain links TRBV20-1 to TRBJ2-7; D is uncertain. Germline values: CDR1 DFQATT, CDR2 SNEGSKA (reference sequence). CDR3 length equals 13 residues. V was cut by 5 bases and J by 0 bases, with 11 bases left in between. CDR3 protein: CSAPGESSYEQYF. CDR3 bases: TGCAGTGCTCCTGGCGAAAGCTCCTACGAGCAGTACTTC.

V is TRBV6-5 and J is TRBJ2-3, with D unresolved. The germline V gene has CDR1 MNHEY and CDR2 SVGAGI. The CDR3 spans 15 residues. Trimming stripped 0 bases from V and 1 base from J, with 8 bases between. The CDR3 DNA reads TGTGCCAGCAGTTACTCAGTAGTTGGCACAGATACGCAGTATTTT. This sequence encodes CASSYSVVGTDTQYF.

The chain recombines TRBV28 with TRBJ2-2, with 8 positions matching TRBD1. CDR1 and CDR2 from the germline V gene are MDHEN and SYDVKM. The CDR3 loop spans 15 amino acids. V gave up 7 bases and J gave up 7 bases; unmatched junction bases: 11. This CDR3 reads CASTLGQAVNGELFF. The CDR3 region has the DNA TGTGCCAGCACCCTGGGACAGGCGGTCAACGGGGAGCTGTTTTTT.

A few counts support this clonotype. This chain links TRBV18 with TRBJ1-5; D perhaps matches TRBD1 (6 bases). Germline CDR1 and CDR2: KGHSH and LQKENI. CDR3 length: 15 residues. V shed 5 bases and J shed 0 bases, with 11 bases lying between them. The CDR3 loop reads CASSKGTTSNQPQHF. CDR3 DNA: TGTGCCAGCTCAAAGGGGACAACTAGCAATCAGCCCCAGCATTTT.

This clonotype was recorded many times. The chain recombines TRBV15 with TRBJ2-5; a possible D gene is TRBD1 (5 bases). Germline V CDR1 and CDR2: LNHNV, YYDKDF (reference sequence). This CDR3 comprises 15 residues. Between the trimmed V and J ends, which lost 0 bases and 0 bases, there was a span of 8 bases. CDR3 in amino acids: CATSREGRNQETQYF. Written as DNA, the CDR3 is TGTGCCACCAGCAGAGAGGGGCGGAACCAAGAGACCCAGTACTTC.

The gene calls are TRBV7-9 and TRBJ2-5; TRBD2 is a possible D gene (5 bases). V shed 0 bases and J shed 1 base, with 9 bases lying between them. Germline CDR1 SEHNR, CDR2 FQNEAQ (reference sequence). This CDR3 spans 15 amino acids. The DNA of the CDR3 is TGTGCCAGCAGCTTAGCGGAGCTAGCCCAAGAGACCCAGTACTTC. Translation gives CASSLAELAQETQYF. The whole variable domain, remainder taken from reference TRBV7-9 and TRBJ2-5, is DTGVSQNPRHKITKRGQNVTFRCDPISEHNRLYWYRQTLGQGPEFLTYFQNEAQLEKSRLLSDRFSAERPKGSFSTLEIQRTEQGDSAMYLCASSLAELAQETQYFGPGTRLLVL.

There are a few counts of this clonotype. The chain links TRBV20-1 to TRBJ1-5; D may be TRBD1 (5 bases). Trimming removed 7 bases from V and 6 bases from J, with 16 bases in between. Germline V gene data show CDR1 as DFQATT and CDR2 as SNEGSKA (reference sequence). The CDR3 has 13 amino acids. DNA for the CDR3: TGCAGTGTTCGGGACCCCCTGACTCAGCCCCAGCATTTT. This gives the protein CSVRDPLTQPQHF.

The chain is built from TRBV7-2 and TRBJ1-1; D call uncertain. The V end lost 0 bases, the J end lost 1 base, and 9 bases lay between the germline ends. Germline V gene data show CDR1 as SGHTA and CDR2 as FQGNSA. The CDR3 length is 15 residues. The CDR3 region has the DNA TGTGCCAGCAGCTTAGCAATCGTGCGGAACACTGAAGCTTTCTTT. Encoded protein: CASSLAIVRNTEAFF. Filled out from reference TRBV7-2 and TRBJ1-1, the complete variable domain reads GAGVSQSPSNKVTEKGKDVELRCDPISGHTALYWYRQSLGQGLEFLIYFQGNSAPDKSGLPSDRFSAERTGGSVSTLTIQRTQQEDSAVYLCASSLAIVRNTEAFFGQGTRLTVV.

The sample holds a few counts of this clonotype. This chain links TRBV6-1 with TRBJ1-2; no clear D gene. The germline V and J ends were trimmed by 1 base and 5 bases, with 17 bases remaining between them. CDR1 and CDR2 (germline): MNHNS, SASEGT. The CDR3 has 16 residues. The CDR3 loop is CASSEDFGTGDYGYTF. CDR3 nucleotide sequence: TGTGCCAGCAGTGAAGACTTCGGAACGGGCGATTATGGCTACACCTTC.

The gene calls are TRBV12-3 or TRBV12-4 and TRBJ2-1, with D possibly called TRBD1 or TRBD2 (5 bases each). Trimming cost V 5 bases and J 4 bases, with 15 bases left between them. The CDR3 totals 15 residues. The CDR3 DNA follows: TGTGCCAGCAGTACCTCCGGGACGGGGTACAATGAGCAGTTCTTC. Residues: CASSTSGTGYNEQFF.

The gene calls are TRBV5-8 and TRBJ1-5, with D perhaps matching TRBD1 (6 bases). The CDR3 loop spans 17 amino acids. Germline loops: CDR1 SGHTS, CDR2 YDEGEE. Trimming removed 2 bases from V and 2 bases from J, with 17 bases in between. CDR3 sequence reads: CASSLVGGAPGNQPQHF. The CDR3 DNA is TGTGCCAGCAGCTTAGTGGGGGGGGCGCCGGGCAATCAGCCCCAGCATTTT.

This clonotype has more than one count but fewer than ten. The chain employs TRBV5-1 and TRBJ2-2; 11 positions match TRBD1. Losses at the gene ends were 2 bases for V and 6 bases for J; bases not matched to a gene: 3. CDR1 SGHRS and CDR2 YFSETQ come from the germline V gene. The CDR3 extends over 15 amino acids. Here the CDR3 DNA reads TGCGCCAGCAGCTTCTGGGACAGGGGGGCCGGGGAGCTGTTTTTT. Its translation is CASSFWDRGAGELFF.

In this sample, this clonotype turned up a few times. This chain connects TRBV7-9 to TRBJ2-1, with 7 bases lining up with TRBD2. CDR1 is SEHNR, CDR2 FQNEAQ, per germline (reference sequence). Trimming cost V 4 bases and J 3 bases; bases outside gene matches: 9. The CDR3 runs 16 residues. The CDR3 DNA is TGTGCCAGCAGCTCTAGCGGACCTATATTCTACAATGAGCAGTTCTTC. Translated, it gives CASSSSGPIFYNEQFF.